A selection of T cell receptor beta chains follows, all from one sample in a study of blood T cell repertoires in COVID-19. Only in-frame clones appear in the TCRdb table, and some are missing; sequencing was by immunoSEQ multiplex PCR. The sample yields tens of thousands of clones, nearly 90% seen once. Sequencing was done on a sample of peripheral blood. The receptors stem from a human donor in a cohort sampled during active COVID-19. Each CDR3 is given with its conserved first and last residue. The order of the fields is CDR3 protein, CDR3 DNA, V gene, D gene, J gene, clone size. D genes are given only for firm matches. Clone sizes are given selectively: once, few, many, or a class where the clone is expanded.

cdr3_aa: CASSRGQTTNEKLFF
cdr3_nt: TGTGCCAGCAGTAGAGGACAGACAACTAATGAAAAACTGTTTTTT
v_call: TRBV6-5
d_call: NA
j_call: TRBJ1-4
clone_size: NA

cdr3_aa: CASSPHREPIYEQYF
cdr3_nt: TGTGCCAGCAGCCCTCACAGGGAACCGATATACGAGCAGTACTTC
v_call: TRBV9
d_call: NA
j_call: TRBJ2-7
clone_size: NA

cdr3_aa: CASSERGGGTDTQYF
cdr3_nt: TGTGCCAGCAGTGAGAGGGGGGGCGGGACAGATACGCAGTATTTT
v_call: TRBV6-1
d_call: NA
j_call: TRBJ2-3
clone_size: NA

cdr3_aa: CASNEWGPNYGYTF
cdr3_nt: TGTGCCAGTAATGAGTGGGGGCCCAACTATGGCTACACCTTC
v_call: TRBV19
d_call: NA
j_call: TRBJ1-2
clone_size: NA

cdr3_aa: CASSVVAGSYNEQFF
cdr3_nt: TGCGCCAGCAGCGTGGTAGCGGGGTCCTACAATGAGCAGTTCTTC
v_call: TRBV5-1
d_call: TRBD2
j_call: TRBJ2-1
clone_size: once

cdr3_aa: CAWTPKGAVEQYF
cdr3_nt: TGTGCCTGGACCCCCAAGGGGGCGGTCGAGCAGTACTTC
v_call: TRBV30
d_call: TRBD1
j_call: TRBJ2-7
clone_size: NA

cdr3_aa: CASRQGQYEQYF
cdr3_nt: TGTGCCAGCAGGCAGGGACAGTACGAGCAGTACTTC
v_call: TRBV11-2
d_call: TRBD1
j_call: TRBJ2-7
clone_size: NA

cdr3_aa: CASSLGQGGTGNMNTEAFF
cdr3_nt: TGCGCCAGCAGCTTGGGACAGGGAGGAACTGGGAACATGAACACTGAAGCTTTCTTT
v_call: TRBV5-1
d_call: TRBD1
j_call: TRBJ1-1
clone_size: NA

cdr3_aa: CASRTSRGQVHEQFF
cdr3_nt: TGTGCCAGCAGAACTAGCAGGGGGCAAGTTCATGAGCAGTTCTTC
v_call: TRBV2
d_call: TRBD1
j_call: TRBJ2-1
clone_size: NA

cdr3_aa: CATRGFTDTQYF
cdr3_nt: TGTGCCACCAGGGGCTTCACAGATACGCAGTATTTT
v_call: TRBV24-1
d_call: NA
j_call: TRBJ2-3
clone_size: NA

cdr3_aa: CASSLGGVQETQYF
cdr3_nt: TGTGCCAGCAGCTTAGGGGGGGTCCAAGAGACCCAGTACTTC
v_call: TRBV7-2
d_call: NA
j_call: TRBJ2-5
clone_size: NA

cdr3_aa: CASSSRDSFQETQYF
cdr3_nt: TGTGCCAGCTCATCCCGGGACAGCTTCCAAGAGACCCAGTACTTC
v_call: TRBV18
d_call: TRBD1
j_call: TRBJ2-5
clone_size: NA

cdr3_aa: CASSLGTGVDTQYF
cdr3_nt: TGCGCCAGCAGCTTGGGGACAGGAGTGGATACGCAGTATTTT
v_call: TRBV5-1
d_call: TRBD1
j_call: TRBJ2-3
clone_size: NA

cdr3_aa: CASSSTGFMNTEAFF
cdr3_nt: TGTGCCAGCAGCTCGACAGGGTTTATGAACACTGAAGCTTTCTTT
v_call: TRBV7-6
d_call: TRBD1
j_call: TRBJ1-1
clone_size: NA

cdr3_aa: CASSERGASTEAFF
cdr3_nt: TGTGCCAGCTCCGAGCGGGGTGCGAGCACTGAAGCTTTCTTT
v_call: TRBV6-5
d_call: NA
j_call: TRBJ1-1
clone_size: NA

cdr3_aa: CASSLTTSGSDEQFF
cdr3_nt: TGTGCCAGCAGCTTGACGACTAGCGGGAGTGATGAGCAGTTCTTC
v_call: TRBV5-7
d_call: TRBD2
j_call: TRBJ2-1
clone_size: few

cdr3_aa: CASSLEGTQTYEQYF
cdr3_nt: TGCGCCAGCAGCTTGGAAGGGACACAGACCTACGAGCAGTACTTC
v_call: TRBV5-1
d_call: NA
j_call: TRBJ2-7
clone_size: NA

cdr3_aa: CASSRRGGQETQYF
cdr3_nt: TGTGCCAGCAGCCGGCGAGGTGGGCAAGAGACCCAGTACTTC
v_call: TRBV3-1/TRBV3-2
d_call: NA
j_call: TRBJ2-5
clone_size: NA

cdr3_aa: CASRGGTSGMPTDTQYF
cdr3_nt: TGTGCCAGCAGAGGAGGAACTAGCGGGATGCCCACAGATACGCAGTATTTT
v_call: TRBV7-2
d_call: TRBD2
j_call: TRBJ2-3
clone_size: NA

cdr3_aa: CASSLGGGANEQFF
cdr3_nt: TGCGCCAGCAGCTTGGGTGGGGGGGCAAATGAGCAGTTCTTC
v_call: TRBV5-1
d_call: NA
j_call: TRBJ2-1
clone_size: NA

cdr3_aa: CASCCDEETYEQYF
cdr3_nt: TGTGCCAGCTGCTGTGATGAGGAAACCTACGAGCAGTACTTC
v_call: TRBV27
d_call: NA
j_call: TRBJ2-7
clone_size: NA

cdr3_aa: CASSPLSGGGSTGELFF
cdr3_nt: TGTGCCAGCAGTCCTCTAAGCGGGGGTGGGAGCACCGGGGAGCTGTTTTTT
v_call: TRBV25-1
d_call: TRBD2
j_call: TRBJ2-2
clone_size: NA

cdr3_aa: CASSEYGSGTPEQYF
cdr3_nt: TGTGCCAGCAGTGAATATGGATCGGGAACACCCGAGCAGTACTTC
v_call: TRBV25-1
d_call: NA
j_call: TRBJ2-7
clone_size: NA

cdr3_aa: CASSPPGLAKNIQYF
cdr3_nt: TGTGCCAGCTCACCACCTGGGCTAGCCAAAAACATTCAGTACTTC
v_call: TRBV18
d_call: NA
j_call: TRBJ2-4
clone_size: NA

cdr3_aa: CASSVDERGSSYNEQFF
cdr3_nt: TGTGCCAGCAGCGTAGATGAGCGGGGGAGCTCCTACAATGAGCAGTTCTTC
v_call: TRBV9
d_call: TRBD2
j_call: TRBJ2-1
clone_size: NA

cdr3_aa: CASSQDPSGQPYGYTF
cdr3_nt: TGCGCCAGCAGCCAAGATCCCTCAGGACAACCCTATGGCTACACCTTC
v_call: TRBV4-1
d_call: NA
j_call: TRBJ1-2
clone_size: NA

cdr3_aa: CASSPRLAGAPYNEQFF
cdr3_nt: TGTGCCAGCAGCCCTAGACTAGCGGGGGCACCCTACAATGAGCAGTTCTTC
v_call: TRBV7-2
d_call: TRBD2
j_call: TRBJ2-1
clone_size: NA

cdr3_aa: CASSPPGQGRTEAFF
cdr3_nt: TGTGCCAGCAGCCCCCCCGGACAGGGTAGGACTGAAGCTTTCTTT
v_call: TRBV5-4
d_call: TRBD1
j_call: TRBJ1-1
clone_size: NA

cdr3_aa: CASHPARLSRNQPQHF
cdr3_nt: TGCGCCAGCCACCCGGCGCGGTTGTCGAGAAATCAGCCCCAGCATTTT
v_call: TRBV5-1
d_call: NA
j_call: TRBJ1-5
clone_size: NA

cdr3_aa: CSVVGASGGADTQYF
cdr3_nt: TGCAGCGTTGTGGGGGCTAGCGGGGGCGCAGATACGCAGTATTTT
v_call: TRBV29-1
d_call: TRBD2
j_call: TRBJ2-3
clone_size: once

cdr3_aa: CASGLAPSSGGAMGNIQYF
cdr3_nt: TGTGCTAGTGGTTTGGCCCCCTCTAGCGGGGGGGCTATGGGAAACATTCAGTACTTC
v_call: TRBV12-5
d_call: TRBD2
j_call: TRBJ2-4
clone_size: NA

cdr3_aa: CASSFGQFYEQYF
cdr3_nt: TGTGCCAGCAGTTTCGGACAGTTCTACGAGCAGTACTTC
v_call: TRBV6-5
d_call: NA
j_call: TRBJ2-7
clone_size: NA

cdr3_aa: CASSHDRGQPQHF
cdr3_nt: TGTGCCAGCAGCCATGACAGGGGTCAGCCCCAGCATTTT
v_call: TRBV7-8
d_call: TRBD1
j_call: TRBJ1-5
clone_size: few

cdr3_aa: CASSQTGGGGEKLFF
cdr3_nt: TGTGCCAGCAGCCAAACAGGGGGCGGGGGTGAAAAACTGTTTTTT
v_call: TRBV3-1/TRBV3-2
d_call: TRBD1
j_call: TRBJ1-4
clone_size: NA

cdr3_aa: CASSYGTSGKVEQFF
cdr3_nt: TGTGCCAGCAGTTACGGGACTAGCGGGAAGGTTGAGCAGTTCTTC
v_call: TRBV6-5
d_call: TRBD2
j_call: TRBJ2-1
clone_size: NA

cdr3_aa: CASSRLQVRTEAFF
cdr3_nt: TGTGCCAGCAGCCGGCTACAGGTCCGAACTGAAGCTTTCTTT
v_call: TRBV2
d_call: NA
j_call: TRBJ1-1
clone_size: NA

cdr3_aa: CAWKRDRGTYGYTF
cdr3_nt: TGTGCCTGGAAACGGGACAGGGGAACCTATGGCTACACCTTC
v_call: TRBV30
d_call: TRBD1
j_call: TRBJ1-2
clone_size: few

cdr3_aa: CASSTLQGGNQPQHF
cdr3_nt: TGTGCCAGCAGTACCTTACAGGGGGGCAATCAGCCCCAGCATTTT
v_call: TRBV6-5
d_call: TRBD1
j_call: TRBJ1-5
clone_size: NA

cdr3_aa: CASSLGQNTDTQYF
cdr3_nt: TGTGCCAGCAGTTTGGGCCAGAACACAGATACGCAGTATTTT
v_call: TRBV27
d_call: NA
j_call: TRBJ2-3
clone_size: NA

cdr3_aa: CASTADRETLHF
cdr3_nt: TGTGCCAGTACCGCCGACAGGGAAACCCTCCACTTT
v_call: TRBV19
d_call: TRBD1
j_call: TRBJ1-6
clone_size: few